These T cell receptor beta chains were read from a single sample in a study of T cells after yellow fever vaccination. A single record per CDR3 protein comes from TCRdb applying MiXCR to the 5' RACE reads. The sample lists about 330,000 distinct CDR3 sequences, about 7.8% occurring once. The specimen comprised PBMCs, sampled 35 to 50 days after the first yellow fever vaccination. These TCRs come from a man younger than 35 who received the YFV17D yellow fever vaccine. Both conserved end residues are part of each CDR3. D genes are given only for firm matches. Clone sizes are given selectively: once, few, many, or a class where the clone is expanded.

NA,TRBJ2-1,TRBV11-2,TRBD2,CASSAGTKNEQFF,TGTGCCAGCAGCGCTGGGACTAAGAATGAGCAGTTCTTC
NA,TRBJ2-1,TRBV4-1,NA,CASSQDHVTEQFF,TGCGCCAGCAGCCAAGATCATGTAACCGAGCAGTTCTTC
NA,TRBJ2-1,TRBV3-1,NA,CASSQFQGYNEQFF,TGTGCCAGCAGCCAATTTCAGGGATACAATGAGCAGTTCTTC
NA,TRBJ2-2,TRBV4-1,TRBD1,CASSHLGQGIPNTGELFF,TGCGCCAGCAGCCATCTAGGACAGGGTATACCGAACACCGGGGAGCTGTTTTTT
NA,TRBJ2-5,TRBV18,NA,CASSPIGIGETQYF,TGTGCCAGCTCACCGATTGGGATCGGCGAGACCCAGTACTTC
many,TRBJ1-1,TRBV5-1,NA,CASSLAVRTEAFF,TGCGCCAGCAGCTTGGCGGTGCGGACTGAAGCTTTCTTT
many,TRBJ1-2,TRBV20-1,NA,CSARDSGSFYGYTF,TGCAGTGCTAGAGATTCGGGCAGCTTCTATGGCTACACCTTC
NA,TRBJ2-1,TRBV20-1,TRBD2,CSAGPGLNNEQFF,TGCAGTGCTGGGCCGGGACTAAACAATGAGCAGTTCTTC
NA,TRBJ2-5,TRBV28,TRBD2,CASSLWGGGAETQYF,TGTGCCAGCAGTTTATGGGGCGGGGGGGCTGAGACCCAGTACTTC
few,TRBJ1-6,TRBV5-1,NA,CASSLRQGLNSPLHF,TGCGCCAGCAGCTTGCGGCAGGGGCTGAATTCACCCCTCCACTTT